This TCR beta chain originates from a study of human T cells and chemical hapten exposure. Overall study: Per-sample TCR yields varied mainly from small pooled library volume differences.

General study results and limits: DPC sensitization did not alter TCRs above 1 in 1000 frequency.

In the library, unique molecular identifiers were attached to individual cDNA molecules. Authors' methods: Sequenced samples showed a median of roughly 99,000 TCRs each, with counts running from about 20,000 to 690,000. Each CDR3 protein gets one entry after TCRdb re-called the RACE reads with MiXCR. These V and J calls derive from TCRdb rather than the authors' analysis. The sample holds roughly 100,000 distinct CDR3 sequences, about 8.6% seen once. On this clonotype itself: The antigen remains unidentified.

This CDR3 region has 16 residues. Germline V gene data show CDR1 as LGHDT and CDR2 as YNNKEL (reference sequence). V dropped 0 bases and J dropped 0 bases, with 12 bases sitting between them. As to time point: healthy volunteer bleed at 2 weeks. The authors' total RNA extraction used unfractionated whole blood. The sample comprised whole blood. The chain couples TRBV3-1 to TRBJ2-7, with D unresolved. The receptor was isolated from a female donor in good health. Some clones in this sample may be carry-over from other donors' samples. This CDR3 reads CASSQDPTVPSYEQYF. CDR3 nucleotides: TGTGCCAGCAGCCAAGATCCGACGGTTCCCTCCTACGAGCAGTACTTC.